These 6 T cell receptor beta chains share one sample of origin, sequenced in a study of cytomegalovirus exposure and HLA in healthy donors. The PCR employed 60 Vbeta primers together with 13 Jbeta primers. The method was immunoSEQ multiplex PCR; TCRdb's version includes in-frame clones alone and lacks a portion of them. The data show more than 200,000 clones, with around 85% seen just once and 1% to 1.5% held by the top ten. What was sequenced was PBMCs. The receptor set was obtained from a human donor in good health.

This chain connects TRBV5-1 to TRBJ2-1, with 9 bases fitting TRBD2. This CDR3 comprises 15 residues. Germline-derived CDR1 and CDR2 are SGHRS and YFSETQ. The V gene end was trimmed by 3 bases and the J gene end by 4 bases; junction bases not matched to a gene: 5. The CDR3 coding sequence is TGCGCCAGCAGCTACGCTAGCGGGGCTTACAATGAGCAGTTCTTC. As protein: CASSYASGAYNEQFF.

Comment on this clone: Germline is not matched at one junction end, which may reflect a read error. The chain carries TRBV7-2 and TRBJ1-6; 8 positions match TRBD1. Germline CDR1 is SGHTA and CDR2 is FQGNSA. CDR3 length equals 18 residues. As DNA, the CDR3 is TGTGCCAGCAGTTTAGAAGCTTTGGCCGGGACAGGAAGCTCACCCCTCCACTTT. It codes for CASSLEALAGTGSSPLHF.

The rearrangement joins TRBV21-1 to TRBJ2-1; TRBD1 was called by the table and not checked on the DNA. TRBV21-1 is noted as a pseudogene. The CDR3 runs 17 residues. DNA of the CDR3: TGTGCCAGCAGCCGTCCCGAGGACAGGGAACCCCACAATGAGCAGTTCTTC. This codes for CASSRPEDREPHNEQFF.

This sequence joins TRBV7-3 and TRBJ2-3; unclear D gene. Germline CDR1 SGHTA, CDR2 FQGTGA. Trimming took 5 bases from V and 2 from J, leaving 8 bases between them. The CDR3 sequence is 13 residues long. The CDR3 sequence is CASSPRNTDTQYF. In DNA, the CDR3 is TGTGCCAGCAGCCCCAGGAACACAGATACGCAGTATTTT.

The chain combines TRBV9 with TRBJ2-1; 9 bases are shared with TRBD1. V was pared by 2 bases and J by 2 bases, with 2 bases of the junction left unmatched. The CDR3 loop spans 15 amino acids. Germline CDR1 SGDLS, CDR2 YYNGEE. For the CDR3, the DNA is TGTGCCAGCAGCGTTGGGACAGGGACCTACAATGAGCAGTTCTTC. It translates to CASSVGTGTYNEQFF.

This chain connects TRBV11-2 to TRBJ2-7, with 10 bases identical to TRBD2. With V trimmed by 5 bases and J by 4 bases, 11 bases remained unmatched. The CDR3 covers 16 residues. CDR1 is SGHAT and CDR2 is FQNNGV in the germline V gene. CDR3 bases: TGTGCCAGCAGCCAGAGAGCTAGCGGGAGTAGGTACGAGCAGTACTTC. This encodes CASSQRASGSRYEQYF.